These T cell receptor beta chains were read from a single sample in a study of identical twins. Using its own MiXCR run on the 5' RACE reads, TCRdb lists one record per CDR3 protein. This table has around 550,000 distinct CDR3 sequences, 13% to 15% appearing once. These records were also assigned to another study, of yellow fever vaccine responses in identical twins.

The sample comprised CD4+ T cells sorted from blood. These receptor sequences come from a woman between 18 and 29 years old in good health. The CDR3 runs from the conserved cysteine through the conserved F or W. Each record gives: CDR3 DNA, CDR3 protein, V gene, D gene, J gene, clone size. A D gene is named only where the DNA matches it firmly. Clone size is stated in some rows and not others, as once, few, many or a class when expanded.

CDR3nt: TGTGCCAGCATACGTGGGGAGCGGCGGAACACCGGGGAGCTGTTTTTT; CDR3aa: CASIRGERRNTGELFF; v_gene: TRBV12-3/TRBV12-4; d_gene: NA; j_gene: TRBJ2-2; abundance: NA
CDR3nt: TGTGCCAGCAGTCGTCTAGCGGGAGGTGGATACATTCAGTACTTC; CDR3aa: CASSRLAGGGYIQYF; v_gene: TRBV27; d_gene: TRBD2; j_gene: TRBJ2-4; abundance: few
CDR3nt: TGTGCCACCAGGAGAACGGGGGCCCGAACCGGGGAGCTGTTTTTT; CDR3aa: CATRRTGARTGELFF; v_gene: TRBV15; d_gene: NA; j_gene: TRBJ2-2; abundance: few
CDR3nt: TGTGCCAGCAGCCAAGAGTGGGGACCCTCCGGAAATTCGGGCCAGTACTTC; CDR3aa: CASSQEWGPSGNSGQYF; v_gene: TRBV14; d_gene: NA; j_gene: TRBJ2-5; abundance: few
CDR3nt: TGTGCCAGCAGGCCCGGGGGAACTGAAGCTTTCTTT; CDR3aa: CASRPGGTEAFF; v_gene: TRBV28; d_gene: NA; j_gene: TRBJ1-1; abundance: few
CDR3nt: TGTGCCAGCAGCCAGGGACTAGGGACCCGCGATACGCAGTATTTT; CDR3aa: CASSQGLGTRDTQYF; v_gene: TRBV3-1; d_gene: TRBD2; j_gene: TRBJ2-3; abundance: NA
CDR3nt: TGTGCCAGCAGTTCACAGGGGTGGACTGAAGCTTTCTTT; CDR3aa: CASSSQGWTEAFF; v_gene: TRBV12-3/TRBV12-4; d_gene: TRBD1; j_gene: TRBJ1-1; abundance: many
CDR3nt: TGCGCCAGCAGTGATTCGCTCACCGGGGAGCTGTTTTTT; CDR3aa: CASSDSLTGELFF; v_gene: TRBV10-2; d_gene: NA; j_gene: TRBJ2-2; abundance: NA
CDR3nt: TGTGCCAGCAGTTTGTCTAGAGGGAATGAGCAGTTCTTC; CDR3aa: CASSLSRGNEQFF; v_gene: TRBV28; d_gene: NA; j_gene: TRBJ2-1; abundance: few
CDR3nt: TGTGCCAGGGGCAACGGGGTCAGCAATGAGCAGTTCTTC; CDR3aa: CARGNGVSNEQFF; v_gene: TRBV5-6; d_gene: NA; j_gene: TRBJ2-1; abundance: NA
CDR3nt: TGTGCCAGCAGCTCTACGACAGGCGAAGCTTTCTTT; CDR3aa: CASSSTTGEAFF; v_gene: TRBV7-9; d_gene: NA; j_gene: TRBJ1-1; abundance: NA
CDR3nt: TGCAGTGCTACAAACCCGAGAGGCCTGTCAGATACGCAGTATTTT; CDR3aa: CSATNPRGLSDTQYF; v_gene: TRBV20-1; d_gene: NA; j_gene: TRBJ2-3; abundance: few
CDR3nt: TGCAGCGTTGATAGGGGGGATACGCAGTATTTT; CDR3aa: CSVDRGDTQYF; v_gene: TRBV29-1; d_gene: NA; j_gene: TRBJ2-3; abundance: many
CDR3nt: TGTGCCAGCAGCTCCTCGACCATGGCCCAGCATTTT; CDR3aa: CASSSSTMAQHF; v_gene: TRBV7-2; d_gene: NA; j_gene: TRBJ1-5; abundance: many
CDR3nt: TGTGCCAGCAGTTTTTTGGGACAGGGGGTGGATACGCAGTATTTT; CDR3aa: CASSFLGQGVDTQYF; v_gene: TRBV12-3/TRBV12-4; d_gene: TRBD1; j_gene: TRBJ2-3; abundance: few
CDR3nt: TGTGCCAGCACCCGCCTTACTAGCGGGACCGCCTACGAGCAGTACTTC; CDR3aa: CASTRLTSGTAYEQYF; v_gene: TRBV7-9; d_gene: TRBD2; j_gene: TRBJ2-7; abundance: NA
CDR3nt: TGTGCCAGCAGTTTATCCGGGACAAGGAACTATGGCTACACCTTC; CDR3aa: CASSLSGTRNYGYTF; v_gene: TRBV28; d_gene: NA; j_gene: TRBJ1-2; abundance: NA
CDR3nt: TGTGCCGGACAACGAGTTAGCGGGGACTACAATGAGCAGTTCTTC; CDR3aa: CAGQRVSGDYNEQFF; v_gene: TRBV12-3/TRBV12-4; d_gene: TRBD2; j_gene: TRBJ2-1; abundance: few
CDR3nt: TGTGCCAGCATGGGACAGGGAGGAGGCTACACCTTC; CDR3aa: CASMGQGGGYTF; v_gene: TRBV6-5; d_gene: TRBD1; j_gene: TRBJ1-2; abundance: NA
CDR3nt: TGTGCCACCAGCAAGAGGAAGACTGAGACCCAGTACTTC; CDR3aa: CATSKRKTETQYF; v_gene: TRBV15; d_gene: NA; j_gene: TRBJ2-5; abundance: few
CDR3nt: TGCAGCGTTGATAACGGGGGCACTGAAGCTTTCTTT; CDR3aa: CSVDNGGTEAFF; v_gene: TRBV29-1; d_gene: NA; j_gene: TRBJ1-1; abundance: many
CDR3nt: TGTGCCAGCAGGCGTAACCAAAAAGTAGATACGCAGTATTTT; CDR3aa: CASRRNQKVDTQYF; v_gene: TRBV7-2; d_gene: NA; j_gene: TRBJ2-3; abundance: NA
CDR3nt: TGTGCCATCACCCCGAACACCGGGGAGCTGTTTTTT; CDR3aa: CAITPNTGELFF; v_gene: TRBV10-3; d_gene: NA; j_gene: TRBJ2-2; abundance: NA
CDR3nt: TGCGCCAGCAGCCACCCGGGGAGATCGGGCAACAATGAGCAGTTCTTC; CDR3aa: CASSHPGRSGNNEQFF; v_gene: TRBV4-1; d_gene: NA; j_gene: TRBJ2-1; abundance: few
CDR3nt: TGTGCCAGCAGCTTAGTGGGTAGCGGGCGTTCCGCGAACACCGGGGAGCTGTTTTTT; CDR3aa: CASSLVGSGRSANTGELFF; v_gene: TRBV11-2; d_gene: TRBD2; j_gene: TRBJ2-2; abundance: NA
CDR3nt: TGTGCCACCAGCAACCGGCGGGAGTCTACCTACGAGCAGTACTTC; CDR3aa: CATSNRRESTYEQYF; v_gene: TRBV15; d_gene: TRBD2; j_gene: TRBJ2-7; abundance: few
CDR3nt: TGCAGTGCTCCCAAAGGGGACTTTAACACCGGGGAGCTGTTTTTT; CDR3aa: CSAPKGDFNTGELFF; v_gene: TRBV20-1; d_gene: NA; j_gene: TRBJ2-2; abundance: NA
CDR3nt: TGTGCCAGCAGCTCCTCAGGACTAGCGGGGTCCCCCGATGAGCAGTTCTTC; CDR3aa: CASSSSGLAGSPDEQFF; v_gene: TRBV12-3/TRBV12-4; d_gene: TRBD2; j_gene: TRBJ2-1; abundance: few
CDR3nt: TGTGCCAGCAGTGGGGGCGGACGGGGGCCCTACAATGAGCAGTTCTTC; CDR3aa: CASSGGGRGPYNEQFF; v_gene: TRBV12-3/TRBV12-4; d_gene: NA; j_gene: TRBJ2-1; abundance: few
CDR3nt: TGTGCCAGCAGTCAAAGGACAGGGGCGGATCAGCCCCAGCATTTT; CDR3aa: CASSQRTGADQPQHF; v_gene: TRBV12-3/TRBV12-4; d_gene: TRBD1; j_gene: TRBJ1-5; abundance: few
CDR3nt: TGTGCCAGCAGCCTACGTCGGAGGGTAGCGGGGGACCTCACAGATACGCAGTATTTT; CDR3aa: CASSLRRRVAGDLTDTQYF; v_gene: TRBV13; d_gene: TRBD2; j_gene: TRBJ2-3; abundance: NA
CDR3nt: TGTGCCAGCAGTCACCCGGGACTAGCGGGAGGGAGATCGGGGAATGAGCAGTTCTTC; CDR3aa: CASSHPGLAGGRSGNEQFF; v_gene: TRBV6-4; d_gene: TRBD2; j_gene: TRBJ2-1; abundance: few
CDR3nt: TGCGCCAGCAATCCGACACTTAGCAATCAGCCCCAGCATTTT; CDR3aa: CASNPTLSNQPQHF; v_gene: TRBV10-2; d_gene: NA; j_gene: TRBJ1-5; abundance: NA
CDR3nt: TGCAGTGCTAGAAATCCACGGGGGGACAATCAGCCCCAGCATTTT; CDR3aa: CSARNPRGDNQPQHF; v_gene: TRBV20-1; d_gene: NA; j_gene: TRBJ1-5; abundance: NA
CDR3nt: TGCGCCAGCAGCTTTAAGGTCCTGGCCGATGAGCAGTTCTTC; CDR3aa: CASSFKVLADEQFF; v_gene: TRBV5-1; d_gene: NA; j_gene: TRBJ2-1; abundance: few
CDR3nt: TGTGCCAGCAGCCACACTAGCGAAAATGAGCAGTTCTTC; CDR3aa: CASSHTSENEQFF; v_gene: TRBV4-2; d_gene: TRBD2; j_gene: TRBJ2-1; abundance: few
CDR3nt: TGCGCCAGCAGCCCGTCAGCGGGACCCACCTACGAGCAGTACTTC; CDR3aa: CASSPSAGPTYEQYF; v_gene: TRBV5-1; d_gene: TRBD2; j_gene: TRBJ2-7; abundance: once
CDR3nt: TGTGCCATCAAACATGATGGGGGTTCCCAAGAGACCCAGTACTTC; CDR3aa: CAIKHDGGSQETQYF; v_gene: TRBV10-3; d_gene: NA; j_gene: TRBJ2-5; abundance: few
CDR3nt: TGTGCCAGCAGCCAAGATCGGGGCGGGAGGGCCTACAATGAGCAGTTCTTC; CDR3aa: CASSQDRGGRAYNEQFF; v_gene: TRBV3-1; d_gene: TRBD2; j_gene: TRBJ2-1; abundance: NA
CDR3nt: TGTGCCAGCAGCCAAGGTATCAGCGCTACGCAGTATTTT; CDR3aa: CASSQGISATQYF; v_gene: TRBV3-1; d_gene: NA; j_gene: TRBJ2-3; abundance: NA
CDR3nt: TGCAGCGTTGATGCCAGCTCAACCGGAAAACTGTTTTTT; CDR3aa: CSVDASSTGKLFF; v_gene: TRBV29-1; d_gene: NA; j_gene: TRBJ1-4; abundance: once